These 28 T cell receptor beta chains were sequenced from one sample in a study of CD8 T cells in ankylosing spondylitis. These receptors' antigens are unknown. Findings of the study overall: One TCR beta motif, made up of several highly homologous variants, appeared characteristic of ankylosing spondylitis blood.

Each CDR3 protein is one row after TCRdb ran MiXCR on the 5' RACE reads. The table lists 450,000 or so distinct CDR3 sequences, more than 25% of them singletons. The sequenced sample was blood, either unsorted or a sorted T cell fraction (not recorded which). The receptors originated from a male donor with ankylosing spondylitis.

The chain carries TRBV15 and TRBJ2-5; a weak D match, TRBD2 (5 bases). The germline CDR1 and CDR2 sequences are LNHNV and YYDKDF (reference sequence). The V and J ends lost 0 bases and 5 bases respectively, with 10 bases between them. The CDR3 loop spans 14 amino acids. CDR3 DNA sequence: TGTGCCACCAGCAGAGAAACTAGGTGGGAGACCCAGTACTTC. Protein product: CATSRETRWETQYF.

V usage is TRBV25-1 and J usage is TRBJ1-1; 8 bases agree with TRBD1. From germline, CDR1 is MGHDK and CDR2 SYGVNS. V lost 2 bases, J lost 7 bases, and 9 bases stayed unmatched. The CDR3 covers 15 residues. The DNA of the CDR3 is TGTGCCAGCAGTGAAACGACAGGGGTGAAGGGTGAAGCTTTCTTT. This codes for CASSETTGVKGEAFF. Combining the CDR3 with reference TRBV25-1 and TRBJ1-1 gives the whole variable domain EADIYQTPRYLVIGTGKKITLECSQTMGHDKMYWYQQDPGMELHLIHYSYGVNSTEKGDLSSESTVSRIRTEHFPLTLESARPSHTSQYLCASSETTGVKGEAFFGQGTRLTVV.

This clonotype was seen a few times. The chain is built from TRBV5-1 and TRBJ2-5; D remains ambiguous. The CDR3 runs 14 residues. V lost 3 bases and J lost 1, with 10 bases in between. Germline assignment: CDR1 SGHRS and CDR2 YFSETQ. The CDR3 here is CASSSGSSQETQYF. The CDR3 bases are TGCGCCAGCAGCTCAGGTAGCAGCCAAGAGACCCAGTACTTC.

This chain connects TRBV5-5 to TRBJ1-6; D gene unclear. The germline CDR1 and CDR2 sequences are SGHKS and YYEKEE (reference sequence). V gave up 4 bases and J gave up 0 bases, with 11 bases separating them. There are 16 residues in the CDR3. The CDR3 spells CASSPLGSSYNSPLHF. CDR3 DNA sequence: TGTGCCAGCAGCCCGCTGGGCTCCTCCTATAATTCACCCCTCCACTTT.

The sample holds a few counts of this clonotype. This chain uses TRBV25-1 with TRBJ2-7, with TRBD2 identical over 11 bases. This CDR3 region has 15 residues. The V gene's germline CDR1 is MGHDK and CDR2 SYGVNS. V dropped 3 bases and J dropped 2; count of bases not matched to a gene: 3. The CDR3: CASSETSGTTYEQYF. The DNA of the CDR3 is TGTGCCAGCAGTGAGACTAGCGGGACTACCTACGAGCAGTACTTC.

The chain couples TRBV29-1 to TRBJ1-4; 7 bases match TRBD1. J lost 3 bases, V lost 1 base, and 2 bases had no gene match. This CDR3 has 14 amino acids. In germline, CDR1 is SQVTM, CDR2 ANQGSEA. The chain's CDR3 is CSVEGGGANEKLFF. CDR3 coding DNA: TGCAGCGTTGAAGGAGGGGGCGCTAATGAAAAACTGTTTTTT.

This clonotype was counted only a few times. As DNA, the CDR3 is TGCGCCAGCTTTGCGCTACCGGGACAGGGAGTGACTGAGCAGTTCTTC. Its protein product is CASFALPGQGVTEQFF. The rearrangement links TRBV5-1 to TRBJ2-1; TRBD1 agrees at 9 bases. Losses at the gene ends were 7 bases for V and 9 bases for J; bases not matched to a gene: 17. There are 16 residues in the CDR3. Germline V CDR1 and CDR2: SGHRS, YFSETQ.

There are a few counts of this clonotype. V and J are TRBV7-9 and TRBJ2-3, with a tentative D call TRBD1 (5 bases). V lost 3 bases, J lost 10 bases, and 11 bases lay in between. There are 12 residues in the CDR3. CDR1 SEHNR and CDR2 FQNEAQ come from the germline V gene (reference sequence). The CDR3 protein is CASSLELGAQYF. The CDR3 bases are TGTGCCAGCAGCTTGGAATTAGGGGCGCAGTATTTT.

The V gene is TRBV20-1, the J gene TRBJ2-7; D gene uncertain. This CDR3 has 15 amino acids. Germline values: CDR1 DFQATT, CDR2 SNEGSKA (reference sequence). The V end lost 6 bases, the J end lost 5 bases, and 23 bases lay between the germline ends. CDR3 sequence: CSANQDPSSRDEQYF. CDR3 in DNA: TGCAGTGCCAACCAAGACCCGTCATCAAGGGACGAGCAGTACTTC.

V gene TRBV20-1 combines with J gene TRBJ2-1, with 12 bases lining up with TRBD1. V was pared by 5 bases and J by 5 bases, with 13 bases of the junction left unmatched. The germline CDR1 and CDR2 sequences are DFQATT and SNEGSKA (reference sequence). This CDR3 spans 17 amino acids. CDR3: CSASRGTGGFGHNEQFF. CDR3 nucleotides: TGCAGTGCTTCTAGGGGGACAGGGGGCTTCGGGCACAATGAGCAGTTCTTC.

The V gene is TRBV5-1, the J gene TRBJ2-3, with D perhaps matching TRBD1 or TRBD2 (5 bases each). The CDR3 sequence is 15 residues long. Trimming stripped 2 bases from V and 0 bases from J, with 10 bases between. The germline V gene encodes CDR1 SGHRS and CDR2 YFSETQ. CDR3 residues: CASSFRDGSTDTQYF. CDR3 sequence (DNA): TGCGCCAGCAGCTTCCGGGACGGAAGCACAGATACGCAGTATTTT.

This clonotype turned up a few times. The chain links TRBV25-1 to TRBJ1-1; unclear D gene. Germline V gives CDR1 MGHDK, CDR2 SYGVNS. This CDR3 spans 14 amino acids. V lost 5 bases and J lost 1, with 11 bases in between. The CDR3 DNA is TGTGCCAGCAGTAAAAGTCGGCAGAACACTGAAGCTTTCTTT. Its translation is CASSKSRQNTEAFF.

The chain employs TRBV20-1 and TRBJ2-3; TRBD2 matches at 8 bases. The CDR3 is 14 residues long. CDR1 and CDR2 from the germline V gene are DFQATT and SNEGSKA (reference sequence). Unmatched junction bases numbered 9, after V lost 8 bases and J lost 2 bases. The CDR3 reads CSPLPSGSTDTQYF. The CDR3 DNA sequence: TGCAGTCCCTTACCTAGCGGGTCCACAGATACGCAGTATTTT.

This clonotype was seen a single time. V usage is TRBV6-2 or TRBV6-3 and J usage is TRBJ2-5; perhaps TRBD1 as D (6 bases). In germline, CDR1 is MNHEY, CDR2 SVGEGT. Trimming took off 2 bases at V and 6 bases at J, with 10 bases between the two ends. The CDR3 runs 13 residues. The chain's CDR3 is CASSYGQGKTQYF. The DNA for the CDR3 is TGTGCCAGCAGTTACGGGCAGGGGAAGACCCAGTACTTC.

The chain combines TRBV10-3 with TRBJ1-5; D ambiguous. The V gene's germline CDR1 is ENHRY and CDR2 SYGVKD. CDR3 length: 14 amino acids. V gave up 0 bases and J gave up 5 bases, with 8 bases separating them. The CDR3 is CAISESIMDQPQHF. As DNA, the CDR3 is TGTGCCATCAGTGAGTCGATTATGGATCAGCCCCAGCATTTT.

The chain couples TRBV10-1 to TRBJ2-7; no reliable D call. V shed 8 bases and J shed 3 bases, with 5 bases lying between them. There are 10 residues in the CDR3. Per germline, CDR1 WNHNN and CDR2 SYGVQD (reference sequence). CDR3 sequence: CASYFYEQYV. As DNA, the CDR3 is TGCGCCAGCTACTTCTACGAGCAGTACGTC.

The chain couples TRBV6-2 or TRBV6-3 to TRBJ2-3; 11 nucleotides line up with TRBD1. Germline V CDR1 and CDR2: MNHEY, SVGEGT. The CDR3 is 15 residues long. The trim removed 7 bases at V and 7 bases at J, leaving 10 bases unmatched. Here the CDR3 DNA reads TGTGCCAGCAAAAGAGAGGGACAGGGGGACAATACGCAGTATTTT. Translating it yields CASKREGQGDNTQYF.

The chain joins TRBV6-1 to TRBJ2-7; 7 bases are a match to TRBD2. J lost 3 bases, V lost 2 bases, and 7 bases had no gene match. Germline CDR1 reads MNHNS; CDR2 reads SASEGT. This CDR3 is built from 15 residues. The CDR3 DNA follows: TGTGCCAGCAGTGAAACGGGAGGCCGCTTCTACGAGCAGTACGTC. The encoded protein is CASSETGGRFYEQYV.

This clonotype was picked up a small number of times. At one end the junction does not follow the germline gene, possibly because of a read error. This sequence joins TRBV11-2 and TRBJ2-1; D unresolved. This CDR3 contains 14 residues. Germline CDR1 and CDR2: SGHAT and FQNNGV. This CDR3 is CASTLGFYPNEQFF. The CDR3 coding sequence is TGTGCCAGCACCTTAGGTTTTTACCCAAATGAGCAGTTCTTC.

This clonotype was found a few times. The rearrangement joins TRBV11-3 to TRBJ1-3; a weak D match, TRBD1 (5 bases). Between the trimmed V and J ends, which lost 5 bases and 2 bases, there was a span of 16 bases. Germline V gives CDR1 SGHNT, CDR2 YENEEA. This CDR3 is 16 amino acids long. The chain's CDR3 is CASSLPSGYTGNTIYF. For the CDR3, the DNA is TGTGCCAGCAGCCTTCCTTCAGGGTATACTGGAAACACCATATATTTT.

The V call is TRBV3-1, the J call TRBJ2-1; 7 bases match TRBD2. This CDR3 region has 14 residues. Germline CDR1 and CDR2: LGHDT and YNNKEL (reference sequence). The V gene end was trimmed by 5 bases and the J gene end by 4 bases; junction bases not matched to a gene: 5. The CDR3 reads CASSTKGLYNEQFF. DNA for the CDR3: TGTGCCAGCAGCACGAAGGGACTATACAATGAGCAGTTCTTC.

The CDR3, as DNA: TGCGCCAGCAGCTTAGGACTAGACGGCACCGGGGAGCTGTTTTTT. This gives the protein CASSLGLDGTGELFF. V and J are TRBV5-1 and TRBJ2-2; 7 positions agree with TRBD2. Per the germline V gene, CDR1 is SGHRS and CDR2 is YFSETQ. This CDR3 is 15 amino acids long. J lost 4 bases, V lost 2 bases, and 5 bases had no gene match.

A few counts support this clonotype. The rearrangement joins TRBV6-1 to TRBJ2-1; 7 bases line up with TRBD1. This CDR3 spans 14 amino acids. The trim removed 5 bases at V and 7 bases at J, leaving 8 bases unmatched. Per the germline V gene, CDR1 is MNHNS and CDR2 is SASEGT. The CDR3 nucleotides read TGTGCCAGCAGTCCGGGACAGAACGGAAATGAGCAGTTCTTC. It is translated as CASSPGQNGNEQFF.

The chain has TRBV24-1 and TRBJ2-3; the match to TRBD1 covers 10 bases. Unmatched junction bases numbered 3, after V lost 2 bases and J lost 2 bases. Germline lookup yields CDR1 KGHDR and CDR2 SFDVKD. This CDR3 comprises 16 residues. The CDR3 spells CATSDSGQGVTDTQYF. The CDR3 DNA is TGTGCCACCAGTGATTCTGGACAGGGGGTCACAGATACGCAGTATTTT.

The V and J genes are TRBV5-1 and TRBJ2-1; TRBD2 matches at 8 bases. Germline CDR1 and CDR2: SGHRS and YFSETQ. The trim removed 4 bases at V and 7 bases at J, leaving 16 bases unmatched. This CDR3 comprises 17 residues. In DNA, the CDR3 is TGCGCCAGCAGCCCAAACTTTAGCGGGACGACGGGAAATGAGCAGTTCTTC. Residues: CASSPNFSGTTGNEQFF.

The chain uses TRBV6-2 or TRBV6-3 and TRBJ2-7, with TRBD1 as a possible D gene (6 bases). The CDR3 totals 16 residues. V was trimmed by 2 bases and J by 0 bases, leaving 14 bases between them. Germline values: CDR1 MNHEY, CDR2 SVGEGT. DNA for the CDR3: TGTGCCAGCAGTTACGCCCTGACAGGAACCTCCTACGAGCAGTACTTC. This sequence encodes CASSYALTGTSYEQYF.

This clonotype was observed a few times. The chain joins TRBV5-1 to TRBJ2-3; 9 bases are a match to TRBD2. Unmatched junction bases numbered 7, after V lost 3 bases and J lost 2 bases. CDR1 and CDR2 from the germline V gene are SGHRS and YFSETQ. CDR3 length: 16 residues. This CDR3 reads CASSYRLAEYTDTQYF. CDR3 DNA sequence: TGCGCCAGCAGCTACAGACTAGCGGAGTACACAGATACGCAGTATTTT. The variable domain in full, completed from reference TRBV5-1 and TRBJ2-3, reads KAGVTQTPRYLIKTRGQQVTLSCSPISGHRSVSWYQQTPGQGLQFLFEYFSETQRNKGNFPGRFSGRQFSNSRSEMNVSTLELGDSALYLCASSYRLAEYTDTQYFGPGTRLTVL.

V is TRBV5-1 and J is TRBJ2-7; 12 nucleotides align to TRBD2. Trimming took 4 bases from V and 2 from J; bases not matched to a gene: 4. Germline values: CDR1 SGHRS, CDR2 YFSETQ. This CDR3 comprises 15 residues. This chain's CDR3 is CASSLRTSGAYEQYF. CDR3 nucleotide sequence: TGCGCCAGCAGCCTCCGGACTAGCGGGGCCTACGAGCAGTACTTC.